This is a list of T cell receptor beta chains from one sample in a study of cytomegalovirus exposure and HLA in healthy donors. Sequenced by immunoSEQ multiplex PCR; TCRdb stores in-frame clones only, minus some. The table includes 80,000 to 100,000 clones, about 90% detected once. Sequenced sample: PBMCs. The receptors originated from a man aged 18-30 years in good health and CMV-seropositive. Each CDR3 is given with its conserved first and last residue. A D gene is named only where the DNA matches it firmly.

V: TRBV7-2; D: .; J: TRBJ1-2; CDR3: CASSPGGVDGYTF
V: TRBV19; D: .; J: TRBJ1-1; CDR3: CASSIVAAEGQAFF
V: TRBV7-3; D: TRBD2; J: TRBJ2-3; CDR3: CASSSGVSTDTQYF
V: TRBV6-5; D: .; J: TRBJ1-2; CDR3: CASRTTGEGYGYTF
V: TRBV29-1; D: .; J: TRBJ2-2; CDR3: CSVQGYTGELFF
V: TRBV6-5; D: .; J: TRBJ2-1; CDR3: CASQKGTSYNEQFF
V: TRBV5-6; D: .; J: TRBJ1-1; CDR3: CASSFGKLNTEAFF
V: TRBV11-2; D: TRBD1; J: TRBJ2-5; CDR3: CASSVGQPKETQYF
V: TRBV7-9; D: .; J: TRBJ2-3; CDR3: CASSLVARSTDTQYF
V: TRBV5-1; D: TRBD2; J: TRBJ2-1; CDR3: CASSLLAGGPGSYNEQFF
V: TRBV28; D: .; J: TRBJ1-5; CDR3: CASSPDTSVVAQHF
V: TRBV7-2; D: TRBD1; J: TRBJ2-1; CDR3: CASSTSTGEPYNEQFF
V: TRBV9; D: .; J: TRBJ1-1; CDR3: CASSKGGTEAFF
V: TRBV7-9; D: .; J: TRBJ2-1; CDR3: CASSLLTTYNEQFF
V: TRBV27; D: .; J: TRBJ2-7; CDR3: CASSLGSNYEQYF
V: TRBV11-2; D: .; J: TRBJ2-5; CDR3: CASSRGAQETQYF
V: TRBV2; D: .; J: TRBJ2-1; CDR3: CASRAQGGEQFF
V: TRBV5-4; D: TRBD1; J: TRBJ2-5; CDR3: CASSSSSKQGTTETQYF